The next 21 T cell receptor beta chains were all read from a single sample in a study of blood T cell repertoires in COVID-19. The assay was immunoSEQ multiplex PCR, and TCRdb's table has in-frame clones only and misses some. Altogether over 60,000 clones are present, roughly 89% being singletons, with the ten largest covering roughly 9.6%. The sample comprised peripheral blood. These receptors all come from an elderly man with acute or convalescent COVID-19.

The rearrangement joins TRBV19 to TRBJ1-2, with TRBD1 identical over 10 bases. CDR3 length equals 13 residues. Germline V gene sequence: CDR1 LNHDA, CDR2 SQIVND (reference sequence). The trim removed 8 bases at V and 3 bases at J, leaving 3 bases unmatched. The DNA for the CDR3 is TGTGCCAGTGGGACAGGGGTCGACTATGGCTACACCTTC. It translates to CASGTGVDYGYTF.

The rearrangement links TRBV18 to TRBJ2-6; 7 bases are shared with TRBD1. Looked up from germline, CDR1 is KGHSH and CDR2 is LQKENI. Trimming took 6 bases from V and 2 from J; bases not matched to a gene: 4. This CDR3 spans 15 amino acids. In nucleotides, the CDR3 is TGTGCCAGCTCGGATACAGGGGCTGGGGCCAACGTCCTGACTTTC. The encoded protein is CASSDTGAGANVLTF.

The genes are TRBV7-3 and TRBJ1-1; TRBD1 aligns across 8 bases. CDR1 is SGHTA and CDR2 is FQGTGA in the germline V gene. The J segment lost 1 base and the V segment lost 2 bases, leaving 3 bases of the junction unmatched. This CDR3 has 15 residues. CDR3 sequence reads: CASSLGGTGNTEAFF. CDR3 nucleotides: TGTGCCAGCAGCTTAGGAGGGACAGGGAACACTGAAGCTTTCTTT.

This rearrangement joins TRBV7-2 to TRBJ2-7, with D possibly TRBD1 on 6 matching bases. Trimming removed 5 bases from V and 2 bases from J, with 16 bases in between. The CDR3 sequence is 15 residues long. The V gene's germline CDR1 is SGHTA and CDR2 FQGNSA. CDR3 coding DNA: TGTGCCAGCAGCATAAATGGTGGGGGCCCCTACGAGCAGTACTTC. It specifies CASSINGGGPYEQYF.

The chain couples TRBV5-1 to TRBJ2-5, with TRBD1 matching over 8 bases. The V gene end was trimmed by 4 bases and the J gene end by 4 bases; junction bases not matched to a gene: 6. CDR1 and CDR2 from the germline V gene are SGHRS and YFSETQ. The CDR3 loop spans 14 amino acids. The CDR3 reads CASSTGQGGETQYF. CDR3 in DNA: TGCGCCAGCAGCACCGGACAGGGCGGAGAGACCCAGTACTTC.

This chain joins TRBV5-4 and TRBJ2-4, with 9 bases lining up with TRBD1. J gave up 5 bases and V 1 base, and 7 bases lay outside the gene matches. The CDR3 extends over 16 amino acids. From germline, CDR1 is SGHNT and CDR2 YYREEE (reference sequence). CDR3 region: CASSLLTGGHQNIQYF. Written as DNA, the CDR3 is TGTGCCAGCAGCTTGTTAACAGGGGGCCATCAAAACATTCAGTACTTC.

The genes are TRBV9 and TRBJ2-1; TRBD1 might be the D (5 bases). V dropped 6 bases and J dropped 5 bases, with 9 bases sitting between them. CDR1 is SGDLS and CDR2 is YYNGEE in the germline V gene. The CDR3 runs 12 residues. DNA for the CDR3: TGTGCCAGCAAGGGGCCGAACAATGAGCAGTTCTTC. This encodes CASKGPNNEQFF.

V is TRBV19 and J is TRBJ2-1, with unresolved D. Trimming cost V 2 bases and J 7 bases, with 12 bases left between them. This CDR3 spans 14 amino acids. Germline values: CDR1 LNHDA, CDR2 SQIVND (reference sequence). CDR3 DNA sequence: TGTGCCAGTAGTATATTTGGCTGGAGAAATGAGCAGTTCTTC. The encoded protein is CASSIFGWRNEQFF.

The chain links TRBV19 to TRBJ2-1; TRBD1 matches 7 bases. Germline V gene data show CDR1 as LNHDA and CDR2 as SQIVND (reference sequence). The CDR3 sequence is 16 residues long. V dropped 6 bases and J dropped 4; count of bases not matched to a gene: 12. The CDR3 loop reads CASREARTGTYNEQFF. The CDR3, as DNA: TGTGCCAGTAGAGAGGCTCGGACAGGAACGTACAATGAGCAGTTCTTC.

V is TRBV27 and J is TRBJ2-7; TRBD2 aligns across 11 bases. From germline, CDR1 is MNHEY and CDR2 SMNVEV (reference sequence). CDR3 length: 14 residues. Losses at the gene ends were 9 bases for V and 5 bases for J; bases not matched to a gene: 9. The CDR3 loop reads CASSLSGRAHEQYF. The CDR3 nucleotides are TGTGCCAGTTCTCTTAGCGGGAGGGCCCACGAGCAGTACTTC.

The chain carries TRBV30 and TRBJ2-3, with 7 bases identical to TRBD1. The ends lost 1 base at V and 8 bases at J; junction bases unmatched: 0. Germline assignment: CDR1 GTSNPN and CDR2 SVGIG (reference sequence). There are 11 residues in the CDR3. CDR3 in DNA: TGTGCCTGGAGTGGACAGGGTACGCAGTATTTT. Translation: CAWSGQGTQYF. Supplemented by reference TRBV30 and TRBJ2-3, the full variable domain reads SQTIHQWPATLVQPVGSPLSLECTVEGTSNPNLYWYRQAAGRGLQLLFYSVGIGQISSEVPQNLSASRPQDRQFILSSKKLLLSDSGFYLCAWSGQGTQYFGPGTRLTVL.

J is TRBJ1-5 and V is TRBV30; D might be TRBD1 (6 bases). The germline V gene has CDR1 GTSNPN and CDR2 SVGIG (reference sequence). V was pared by 1 base and J by 5 bases, with 12 bases between. This CDR3 is 14 amino acids long. The CDR3 reads CAWSAQGHHQPQHF. CDR3 DNA: TGTGCCTGGAGTGCACAGGGACATCATCAGCCCCAGCATTTT.

This sequence joins TRBV19 and TRBJ1-3; unclear D gene. Between the trimmed V and J ends, which lost 3 bases and 0 bases, there was a span of 9 bases. Germline V gene data show CDR1 as LNHDA and CDR2 as SQIVND (reference sequence). There are 15 residues in the CDR3. In nucleotides, the CDR3 is TGTGCCAGTAGTATGGGCGCCTCCTCTGGAAACACCATATATTTT. Protein: CASSMGASSGNTIYF.

The chain has TRBV10-1 and TRBJ2-1; D unclear. Trimming shortened V by 0 bases and J by 4 bases, and 7 bases separated the two germline ends. The CDR3 covers 14 residues. CDR1 and CDR2 (germline): WNHNN, SYGVQD (reference sequence). The CDR3 nucleotides read TGCGCCAGCAGTGAGTCTACGGTTTACAATGAGCAGTTCTTC. This codes for CASSESTVYNEQFF.

The V and J genes are TRBV29-1 and TRBJ1-2; a possible D gene is TRBD1 (6 bases). The CDR3 length is 14 residues. Trimming took off 6 bases at V and 2 bases at J, with 16 bases between the two ends. The V gene's germline CDR1 is SQVTM and CDR2 ANQGSEA. Here the CDR3 reads CSVGGRDTNYGYTF. In DNA form, the CDR3 reads TGCAGCGTAGGCGGACGGGACACGAACTATGGCTACACCTTC.

The V and J genes are TRBV30 and TRBJ1-2; D remains ambiguous. This CDR3 comprises 13 residues. V lost 2 bases, J lost 0 bases, and 7 bases lay in between. Germline V gene sequence: CDR1 GTSNPN, CDR2 SVGIG (reference sequence). CDR3 coding DNA: TGTGCCTGGAGTAAGGGAGCTAACTATGGCTACACCTTC. It codes for CAWSKGANYGYTF.

The chain couples TRBV3-1 (or the pseudogene TRBV3-2) to TRBJ1-2; a possible D gene is TRBD1 (5 bases). This CDR3 has 16 amino acids. With 2 bases removed from V and 1 base from J, the gap between germline ends came to 14 bases. Germline lookup yields CDR1 LGHDT and CDR2 YNNKEL (reference sequence). The CDR3 loop is CASSQIGGRLNYGYTF. CDR3 nucleotides: TGTGCCAGCAGCCAAATCGGGGGTCGGCTTAACTATGGCTACACCTTC.

V usage is TRBV4-1 and J usage is TRBJ2-5, with a possible D match to TRBD1 (7 bases). Germline loops: CDR1 MGHRA, CDR2 YSYEKL. V was shortened by 2 bases and J by 6 bases, with 13 bases between the two germline ends. This CDR3 is built from 14 residues. CDR3 sequence: CASSQPGGTKTQYF. For the CDR3, the DNA is TGCGCCAGCAGCCAACCAGGGGGGACGAAGACCCAGTACTTC.

This clone has only a few counts. This sequence joins TRBV19 and TRBJ1-1, with a possible D match to TRBD1 (5 bases). The V end was cut by 1 base, the J end by 6 bases, with 6 bases between. Germline V gene data show CDR1 as LNHDA and CDR2 as SQIVND (reference sequence). The CDR3 contains 12 residues. CDR3 bases: TGTGCCAGTAGTATAGGGGGGGCTGAAGCTTTCTTT. Its translation is CASSIGGAEAFF.

The chain is built from TRBV18 and TRBJ1-2, with D possibly matching TRBD1 (5 bases). This CDR3 is 16 amino acids long. Between the trimmed V and J ends, which lost 5 bases and 7 bases, there was a span of 23 bases. Germline loops: CDR1 KGHSH, CDR2 LQKENI. The CDR3 DNA follows: TGTGCCAGCTCAACGGTGGATAGGACAACGACCACTGGCTACACCTTC. Protein product: CASSTVDRTTTTGYTF.

In the case of this clone: The sample contains more than one DNA sequence encoding this CDR3. This chain joins TRBV18 and TRBJ1-2; weak D call: TRBD1 (6 bases). Germline loops: CDR1 KGHSH, CDR2 LQKENI. This CDR3 has 13 residues. V dropped 3 bases and J dropped 2 bases, with 7 bases sitting between them. This chain's CDR3 is CASSPDRNYGYTF. CDR3 in DNA: TGTGCCAGCTCACCTGACAGGAACTATGGCTACACCTTC. The entire variable domain, with the rest obtained from reference TRBV18 and TRBJ1-2, is as follows: NAGVMQNPRHLVRRRGQEARLRCSPMKGHSHVYWYRQLPEEGLKFMVYLQKENIIDESGMPKERFSAEFPKEGPSILRIQQVVRGDSAAYFCASSPDRNYGYTFGSGTRLTVV.